The source of this TCR beta chain is a study of T cell changes during pregnancy in multiple sclerosis. The germline CDR1 and CDR2 sequences are SGDLS and YYNGEE. The CDR3 runs to 15 residues. V lost 2 bases, J lost 7 bases, and 5 bases stayed unmatched. Profiling relied on immunoSEQ multiplex PCR, and the TCRdb table lists in-frame clones only, not all of them. The sample carries tens of thousands of clones, about 89% recorded once. The starting material was peripheral blood, obtained in the second trimester of pregnancy. The chain recombines TRBV9 with TRBJ2-1, with 11 bases matching TRBD2. This TCR was recovered from a female donor with multiple sclerosis, enrolled in a pregnancy study. The CDR3 sequence is CASSVGSGGANEQFF. The CDR3 nucleotides read TGTGCCAGCAGCGTGGGTAGCGGGGGGGCAAATGAGCAGTTCTTC. The entire variable domain, with the rest obtained from reference TRBV9 and TRBJ2-1, is as follows: DSGVTQTPKHLITATGQRVTLRCSPRSGDLSVYWYQQSLDQGLQFLIQYYNGEERAKGNILERFSAQQFPDLHSELNLSSLELGDSALYFCASSVGSGGANEQFFGPGTRLTVL.